The sample holds one count of the clone carrying this T cell receptor (beta chain). Its antigen is still unknown. Libraries were prepared by immunoSEQ multiplex PCR; TCRdb keeps only in-frame clonotypes and omits some of them. The sample consists of tens of thousands of clones, 85% to 90% of them appearing once. This CDR3 is built from 15 residues. J lost 5 bases, V lost 4 bases, and 9 bases had no gene match. Germline V gene data show CDR1 as SGHDT and CDR2 as YYEEEE. This entry comes from a study of T cells in localized non-small cell lung cancer. Study-wide results and caveats: Uninvolved neighboring lung showed the greatest T cell clonality, exceeding tumor. Median 57 top-100 tumor clones were shared with paired adjacent lung.

The source was peripheral blood, collected before any cancer treatment. The rearrangement joins TRBV5-6 to TRBJ1-1, with TRBD1 matching over 9 bases. The clonotype comes from a woman aged 35 to 70 with stage I squamous cell lung carcinoma. The CDR3 nucleotides read TGTGCCAGCAGCACCCGAGGGGACAGGGTGACTGAAGCTTTCTTT. This gives the protein CASSTRGDRVTEAFF.